This T cell receptor (beta chain) was identified in a study of beta chain features in type 1 diabetes. Study outcomes and limitations: Compared to healthy donors, patients appeared to have naive, central memory and Treg TCRB repertoires that were more alike. Moderate but significant shortening of TCRB CDR3s was recorded in all four CD4+ subsets from Type 1 diabetes patients.

From germline, CDR1 is KGHSH and CDR2 LQKENI. V shed 2 bases and J shed 0 bases, with 7 bases lying between them. The CDR3 is made up of 15 amino acids. As concerns this clone: Its antigen is as yet unknown.

The study reverse transcribed the entire isolated RNA, so it sequenced expressed TCRB transcripts. TCRdb keeps only in-frame clones here, not all; method: immunoSEQ multiplex PCR. The sample lists about 340,000 clones; about a tenth were seen once. The clonotype was recovered from a man aged 30 to 45 with type 1 diabetes. The sequenced sample was central memory CD4+ T cells from blood. The chain is built from TRBV18 and TRBJ1-4; D unresolved. The CDR3 DNA is TGTGCCAGCTCACCAGTGACAACAACTAATGAAAAACTGTTTTTT. Amino acids: CASSPVTTTNEKLFF.